This is a list of T cell receptor beta chains from one sample in a study of human thymus T cells. Assay: immunoSEQ multiplex PCR; the TCRdb copy retains only in-frame clones and omits some. The table includes 46,000 or so clones, 95% detected once. Sequencing was done on a sample of blood. The receptors derive from a girl under three years old with a congenital heart defect but otherwise immunologically healthy. Each CDR3 is given with its conserved first and last residue. A D gene is named only where the DNA matches it firmly. The size field is filled for only some rows; it gives once, few, many or a size class.

D gene,J gene,V gene,clone size,CDR3 DNA,CDR3 protein
TRBD2,TRBJ2-4,TRBV2,-,TGTGCCAGCAGTGAAGCGCGGTCAGGACTAGCGGGAGCCAAAAACATTCAGTACTTC,CASSEARSGLAGAKNIQYF
TRBD2,TRBJ2-7,TRBV19,-,TGTGCCAGTCGCGGGGGGTCCTACGAGCAGTACTTC,CASRGGSYEQYF
TRBD2,TRBJ2-1,TRBV19,-,TGTGCCAGTAGTATAGGGACTAGAACCTACAATGAGCAGTTCTTC,CASSIGTRTYNEQFF
-,TRBJ2-7,TRBV14,-,TGTGCCAGCAGCCAAGATCGTCAGACAGACCGGTACTTC,CASSQDRQTDRYF
-,TRBJ2-1,TRBV5-4,-,TGTGCCAGCAGCCCGGACATAGAAGGCAATGAGCAGTTCTTC,CASSPDIEGNEQFF
TRBD1,TRBJ1-2,TRBV7-2,-,TGTGCCAGCAGCTTAGCGCTCCCGGGACAGGGAGAAGGCTACACCTTC,CASSLALPGQGEGYTF
-,TRBJ1-3,TRBV7-6,-,TGTGCCAGCAGCCCGTTCCCGGGTTCTGGAAACACCATATATTTT,CASSPFPGSGNTIYF
-,TRBJ2-7,TRBV5-1,-,TGCGCCAGCAGCTCGGAGGGTCCCTACGAGCAGTACTTC,CASSSEGPYEQYF
TRBD1,TRBJ2-5,TRBV19,-,TGTGCCAGTAGTACGGAGACAGGGTGGAAGACCCAGTACTTC,CASSTETGWKTQYF
TRBD2,TRBJ2-1,TRBV29-1,-,TGCAGCGTTGAGGGCGCGGGAGATAATGAGCAGTTCTTC,CSVEGAGDNEQFF
TRBD1,TRBJ2-7,TRBV19,-,TGTGCCAGTATAGACAGGGACTACGAGCAGTACTTC,CASIDRDYEQYF
-,TRBJ2-1,TRBV5-4,-,TGTGCCAGCAGCTTGGTTGAGGTAACCTACAATGAGCAGTTCTTC,CASSLVEVTYNEQFF
-,TRBJ2-1,TRBV7-2,-,TGTGCCAGCAGCCCTGTCTCCTACAATGAGCAGTTCTTC,CASSPVSYNEQFF
TRBD1,TRBJ1-2,TRBV7-8,-,TGTGCCAGCAGCGAACGACAGGGGGCTGGCTATGGCTACACCTTC,CASSERQGAGYGYTF
TRBD1,TRBJ1-1,TRBV10-3,-,TGTGCCATCGGACAGGTGAACACTGAAGCTTTCTTT,CAIGQVNTEAFF
-,TRBJ1-2,TRBV5-1,-,TGCGCCAGCAGCCCCGGACGGGGCCGGAACTATGGCTACACCTTC,CASSPGRGRNYGYTF
-,TRBJ2-3,TRBV2,-,TGTGCCAGCAGTGATAACCTTCCAGCAACAGATACGCAGTATTTT,CASSDNLPATDTQYF
-,TRBJ2-1,TRBV10-3,-,TGTGCCATCAGTGTTGGCCCAAACAATGAGCAGTTCTTC,CAISVGPNNEQFF
-,TRBJ1-2,TRBV7-9,-,TGTGCCAGCAGTGAATTCATGCCCTACTATGGCTACACCTTC,CASSEFMPYYGYTF
-,TRBJ2-2,TRBV6-5,once,TGTGCCAGCAATCCCGGCCCCCGGACCGGGGAGCTGTTTTTT,CASNPGPRTGELFF
-,TRBJ1-2,TRBV14,-,TGTGCCAGCAGCCAAGACAGAACACACTCTTATGGCTACACCTTC,CASSQDRTHSYGYTF
-,TRBJ1-5,TRBV27,-,TGTGCCAGCAGTTGGGGGCGCGGAAATCAGCCCCAGCATTTT,CASSWGRGNQPQHF
-,TRBJ2-6,TRBV19,once,TGTGCCACCGAACAGGGAAGCTCTGGGGCCAACGTCCTGACTTTC,CATEQGSSGANVLTF
-,TRBJ2-4,TRBV13,-,TGTGCCAGCAGCTTAGCGGGAGAAACGAACATTCAGTACTTC,CASSLAGETNIQYF
TRBD1,TRBJ2-7,TRBV11-3,-,TGTGCCAGCACCCCGCGGGACAGGAGCTCCTACGAGCAGTACTTC,CASTPRDRSSYEQYF
-,TRBJ2-5,TRBV9,-,TGTGCCAGCAGCCCAACTCCGACGTCCGCGGAGACCCAGTACTTC,CASSPTPTSAETQYF
-,TRBJ1-2,TRBV6-6,-,TGTGCCAGCAGTTTGGACTACCGAGGGGGCTACACCTTC,CASSLDYRGGYTF
-,TRBJ1-2,TRBV9,-,TGTGCCAGCAGCGTAGGGCCGGATCGAGATATGAGCTACACCTTC,CASSVGPDRDMSYTF
-,TRBJ2-7,TRBV20-1,-,TGCAGTGCTAGGCTCTCCCAGGAGCAGTACTTC,CSARLSQEQYF
-,TRBJ2-1,TRBV7-2,-,TGTGCCAGCAGCCCTCGCTCTGTGGCGGGTTACAATGAGCAGTTCTTC,CASSPRSVAGYNEQFF
-,TRBJ1-2,TRBV14,-,TGTGCCAGCAGCCAGGCCCTGGGAGGTCCCAGCCTCTTTTTC,CASSQALGGPSLFF
TRBD1,TRBJ1-1,TRBV7-9,-,TGTGCCAGCAGCTCCGGGACAGGGGGCCCTAAGGGGAACACTGAAGCTTTCTTT,CASSSGTGGPKGNTEAFF
TRBD1,TRBJ2-2,TRBV23-1,-,TGCGCCAGCAGTCACAAAATTGGACAGGGGATCGCCGGGGAGCTGTTTTTT,CASSHKIGQGIAGELFF
-,TRBJ2-5,TRBV5-4,-,TGTGCCAGCAGCTTAGAAGCGGGAGAGACCCAGTACTTC,CASSLEAGETQYF
TRBD2,TRBJ2-5,TRBV5-1,-,TGCGCCAGCAGCTTGGCTACTAGCGGGACCGAGACCCAGTACTTC,CASSLATSGTETQYF
TRBD2,TRBJ2-1,TRBV5-8,-,TGTGCCAGCAGCTGGAGACTAGCGGGAGACGTCACCTACAATGAGCAGTTCTTC,CASSWRLAGDVTYNEQFF
TRBD1,TRBJ2-7,TRBV6-5,-,TGTGCCAGCAGTTTCGGGACAGTCTACGAGCAGTACTTC,CASSFGTVYEQYF
-,TRBJ1-2,TRBV6-6,-,TGTGCCAGCAGTAAGATAAAAGAGACAGGCTATGGCTACACCTTC,CASSKIKETGYGYTF
-,TRBJ2-7,TRBV6-1,-,TGTGCCAGCAGTTACGGGGGCGAGCAGTACTTC,CASSYGGEQYF
-,TRBJ2-3,TRBV2,-,TGTGCCAGCAGTCCGAAGGATACGCAGTATTTT,CASSPKDTQYF
-,TRBJ2-7,TRBV2,-,TGTGCCAGCGGAACGGGGGTCCTCTCCTACGAGCAGTACTTC,CASGTGVLSYEQYF
TRBD1,TRBJ1-2,TRBV5-6,-,TGTGCCAGCAGCTTCCAGGACAGGGAAGTCAAGGGCTATGGCTACACCTTC,CASSFQDREVKGYGYTF
TRBD1,TRBJ2-3,TRBV19,-,TGTGCCAGTAGTATGCCAGGGGGCGCTCCGCAGTATTTT,CASSMPGGAPQYF
TRBD1,TRBJ2-7,TRBV18,-,TGTGCCAGCTCACCATTCCGGGACAGAACCTACGAGCAGTACTTC,CASSPFRDRTYEQYF
-,TRBJ2-2,TRBV11-2,-,TGTGCCAGCAGCCCCTGGACTAAGCGGAGCGGCGGGGAGCTGTTTTTT,CASSPWTKRSGGELFF
-,TRBJ2-3,TRBV7-9,-,TGTGCCAGCAGCTTATCTAGCGACGGCACAGATACGCAGTATTTT,CASSLSSDGTDTQYF
TRBD2,TRBJ2-1,TRBV29-1,-,TGCAGCGTCGGGGGGGGTTACAATGAGCAGTTCTTC,CSVGGGYNEQFF
TRBD1,TRBJ1-6,TRBV6-5,once,TGTGCCAGCAGGGCCAGGGGGGGACGGTATTCACCCCTCCACTTT,CASRARGGRYSPLHF
-,TRBJ1-5,TRBV30,-,TGTGCCTGGAGTTGGGATAGCAATCAGCCCCAGCATTTT,CAWSWDSNQPQHF
-,TRBJ1-5,TRBV6-1,-,TGTGCCAGCAGTGACAGTTCCAATCAGCCCCAGCATTTT,CASSDSSNQPQHF
TRBD1,TRBJ1-2,TRBV6-5,-,TGTGCCAGCAGTTACTCTCGGACAGGGAGTGGCTACACCTTC,CASSYSRTGSGYTF
TRBD1,TRBJ1-4,TRBV28,-,TGTGCCAGCAGTTGGAACAGACAGGGCAACACCGACGCAACTAATGAAAAACTGTTTTTT,CASSWNRQGNTDATNEKLFF
-,TRBJ1-1,TRBV19,-,TGTGCCAGTAGTATTAAAGCGGGCACTGAAGCTTTCTTT,CASSIKAGTEAFF
TRBD2,TRBJ2-4,TRBV4-2,-,TGTGCCAGCAGCCAAGCTCTAGCGGCACTAGCCAAAAACATTCAGTACTTC,CASSQALAALAKNIQYF
TRBD1,TRBJ1-2,TRBV6-4,few,TGTGCCAGCAGTCCCACAGGGGGCTTAAGCTATGGCTACACCTTC,CASSPTGGLSYGYTF
TRBD1,TRBJ1-1,TRBV27,-,TGTGCCAGCACGGGACAGGGGGCGTACACTGAAGCTTTCTTT,CASTGQGAYTEAFF
-,TRBJ2-1,TRBV7-2,once,TGTGCCAGCAGCTTAGAGGACGGGACTTACAGTGAGCAGTTCTTC,CASSLEDGTYSEQFF